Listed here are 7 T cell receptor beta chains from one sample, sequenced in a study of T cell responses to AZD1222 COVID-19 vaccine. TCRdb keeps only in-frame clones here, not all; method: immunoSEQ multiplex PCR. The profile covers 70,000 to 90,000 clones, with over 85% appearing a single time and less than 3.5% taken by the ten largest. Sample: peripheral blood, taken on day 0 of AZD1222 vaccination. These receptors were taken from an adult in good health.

The CDR3 DNA is TGCGCCAGCAGCGAACAGCATGAGCAGTTCTTC. Its protein is CASSEQHEQFF. This chain connects TRBV5-1 to TRBJ2-1; the D is unclear. The CDR3 is 11 residues long. Trimming stripped 4 bases from V and 8 bases from J, with 7 bases between. Germline V gene lookup returns CDR1 SGHRS and CDR2 YFSETQ.

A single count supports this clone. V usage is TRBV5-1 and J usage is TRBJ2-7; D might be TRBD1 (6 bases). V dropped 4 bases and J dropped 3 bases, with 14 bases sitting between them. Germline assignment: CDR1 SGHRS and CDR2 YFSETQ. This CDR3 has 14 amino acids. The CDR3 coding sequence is TGCGCCAGCAGCGCGCAGGGGACGGACTACGAGCAGTACTTC. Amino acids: CASSAQGTDYEQYF.

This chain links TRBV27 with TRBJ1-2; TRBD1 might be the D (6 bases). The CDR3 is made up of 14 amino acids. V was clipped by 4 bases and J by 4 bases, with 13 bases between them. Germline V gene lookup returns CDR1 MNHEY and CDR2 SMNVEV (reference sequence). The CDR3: CASSWTADPYGYTF. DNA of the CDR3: TGTGCCAGCAGTTGGACAGCAGACCCCTATGGCTACACCTTC.

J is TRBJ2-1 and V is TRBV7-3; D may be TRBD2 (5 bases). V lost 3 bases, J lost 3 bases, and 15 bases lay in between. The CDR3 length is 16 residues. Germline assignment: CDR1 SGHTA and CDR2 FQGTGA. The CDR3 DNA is TGTGCCAGCAGCTTGAGGTGGCGGGCAGACTACAATGAGCAGTTCTTC. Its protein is CASSLRWRADYNEQFF.

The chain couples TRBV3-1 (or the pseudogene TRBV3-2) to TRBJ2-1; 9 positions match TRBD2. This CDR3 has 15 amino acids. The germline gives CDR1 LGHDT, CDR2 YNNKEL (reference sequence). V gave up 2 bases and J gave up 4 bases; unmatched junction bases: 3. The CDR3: CASSQPGLAYNEQFF. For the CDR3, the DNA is TGTGCCAGCAGCCAACCGGGACTAGCATACAATGAGCAGTTCTTC.

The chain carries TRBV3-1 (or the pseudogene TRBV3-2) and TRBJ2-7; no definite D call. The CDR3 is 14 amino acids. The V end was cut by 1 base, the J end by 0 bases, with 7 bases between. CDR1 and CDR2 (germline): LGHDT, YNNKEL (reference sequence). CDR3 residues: CASSQGSSSYEQYF. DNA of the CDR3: TGTGCCAGCAGCCAAGGGTCATCCTCCTACGAGCAGTACTTC.

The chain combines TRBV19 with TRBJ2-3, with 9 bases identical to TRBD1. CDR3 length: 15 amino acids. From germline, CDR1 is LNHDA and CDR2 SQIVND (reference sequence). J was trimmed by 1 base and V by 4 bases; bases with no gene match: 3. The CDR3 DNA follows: TGTGCCAGTAGTACCCGACAGGGGGGCACAGATACGCAGTATTTT. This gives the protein CASSTRQGGTDTQYF.